The 29 T cell receptor beta chains in this list originate from one sample, sequenced in a study of cytomegalovirus exposure and HLA in healthy donors. PCR used 60 Vbeta primers and 13 Jbeta primers. Measured with immunoSEQ multiplex PCR; TCRdb has only the in-frame clones, and not every one. The sample carries 150,000 or so clones, approximately 78% recorded once. The sequencing input was PBMCs. The receptors shown here come from a man aged 18-30 years in good health and CMV-seropositive.

This clone was seen a handful of times. The chain couples TRBV9 to TRBJ1-2; the match to TRBD1 covers 8 bases. CDR1 is SGDLS, CDR2 YYNGEE, per germline. The CDR3 covers 14 residues. Germline trimming cut 3 bases from V and 5 bases from J; bases unmatched to any gene: 6. CDR3 residues: CASSDDRGKYGYTF. The CDR3 DNA follows: TGTGCCAGCAGCGACGACAGGGGAAAGTATGGCTACACCTTC.

The rearrangement links TRBV19 to TRBJ2-5; 12 bases fit TRBD2. The germline gives CDR1 LNHDA, CDR2 SQIVND (reference sequence). The CDR3 runs 16 residues. V lost 4 bases and J lost 4; bases outside the gene matches: 7. The CDR3, as DNA: TGTGCCAGTAGTACCCGACTAGCGGGAGTATCAGAGACCCAGTACTTC. This gives the protein CASSTRLAGVSETQYF.

The chain links TRBV27 to TRBJ2-3; 11 bases agree with TRBD2. V lost 3 bases to trimming and J lost 5 bases; unmatched junction nucleotides: 4. Per germline, CDR1 MNHEY and CDR2 SMNVEV (reference sequence). This CDR3 is 15 amino acids long. CDR3 amino acids: CASSFSGTSGDTQYF. In DNA form, the CDR3 reads TGTGCCAGCAGTTTTTCAGGGACTAGCGGAGATACGCAGTATTTT.

This clone was detected only once. The gene calls are TRBV28 and TRBJ1-4; 9 bases agree with TRBD1. The CDR3 has 16 residues. V was clipped by 4 bases and J by 7 bases; unmatched bases: 10. Germline CDR1 and CDR2: MDHEN and SYDVKM. CDR3 in amino acids: CASSSSGTGYGEKLFF. Here the CDR3 DNA reads TGTGCCAGCAGTTCCTCCGGGACAGGGTACGGTGAAAAACTGTTTTTT.

The chain combines TRBV19 with TRBJ1-2; D ambiguous. The germline V gene has CDR1 LNHDA and CDR2 SQIVND (reference sequence). V lost 5 bases to trimming and J lost 4 bases, with 14 bases between them. This CDR3 region has 14 residues. CDR3 sequence: CASSPYGEVYGYTF. For the CDR3, the DNA is TGTGCCAGTAGTCCCTATGGAGAGGTCTATGGCTACACCTTC.

The chain joins TRBV6-5 to TRBJ2-2; the D gene is possibly TRBD2 (5 bases). The germline gives CDR1 MNHEY, CDR2 SVGAGI. The CDR3 extends over 13 amino acids. V lost 5 bases and J 3 bases, leaving 7 bases between the germline ends. Here the CDR3 DNA reads TGTGCCAGCAGTGAGCGGTACACCGGGGAGCTGTTTTTT. It encodes CASSERYTGELFF.

CDR3 loop: CATSRSQGAGGELFF. In nucleotides, the CDR3 is TGTGCCACCAGCAGATCCCAGGGGGCGGGCGGGGAGCTGTTTTTT. This rearrangement joins TRBV15 to TRBJ2-2, with 8 bases fitting TRBD1. V was pared by 2 bases and J by 7 bases, with 6 bases of the junction left unmatched. This CDR3 has 15 residues. Germline lookup yields CDR1 LNHNV and CDR2 YYDKDF (reference sequence).

This clone was counted once. The chain uses TRBV28 and TRBJ1-2; weak D call: TRBD1 (5 bases). Trimming took 1 base from V and 8 from J, leaving 20 bases between them. Germline lookup yields CDR1 MDHEN and CDR2 SYDVKM. The CDR3 extends over 16 amino acids. In nucleotides, the CDR3 is TGTGCCAGCAGTTTATCCCTAGAGGGGCGCGGGAGGGGCTACACCTTC. Translation gives CASSLSLEGRGRGYTF.

The chain joins TRBV28 to TRBJ1-2; 9 bases agree with TRBD1. CDR1 is MDHEN and CDR2 is SYDVKM in the germline V gene. The CDR3 runs 14 residues. The V gene end was trimmed by 4 bases and the J gene end by 7 bases; junction bases not matched to a gene: 7. This CDR3 reads CASSWGQGFRGYTF. In DNA form, the CDR3 reads TGTGCCAGCAGTTGGGGACAGGGATTTCGTGGCTACACCTTC.

V usage is TRBV4-1 and J usage is TRBJ1-4; no definite D call. The CDR3 contains 13 residues. Germline CDR1 MGHRA, CDR2 YSYEKL. The V end was cut by 4 bases, the J end by 7 bases, with 10 bases between. CDR3 protein: CASSLSVLEKLFF. The DNA of the CDR3 is TGCGCCAGCAGCCTCTCGGTCCTTGAAAAACTGTTTTTT.

This clone was picked up one time. The J gene is TRBJ2-1, the V gene TRBV14; 7 nucleotides line up with TRBD1. Losses at the gene ends were 4 bases for V and 1 base for J; bases not matched to a gene: 7. The CDR3 runs to 16 residues. The V gene's germline CDR1 is SGHDN and CDR2 FVKESK. The CDR3 here is CASSRPGQRSYNEQFF. DNA of the CDR3: TGTGCCAGCAGCCGACCGGGACAGCGTTCCTACAATGAGCAGTTCTTC.

The chain employs TRBV30 and TRBJ1-3; maybe TRBD1 (6 bases). This CDR3 has 14 residues. V lost 3 bases, J lost 2 bases, and 11 bases lay in between. CDR1 is GTSNPN and CDR2 is SVGIG in the germline V gene (reference sequence). The CDR3 bases are TGTGCCTGGAGCACAGGGCCAACTGGAAACACCATATATTTT. It specifies CAWSTGPTGNTIYF. The full variable domain, with the rest looked up from reference TRBV30 and TRBJ1-3, is SQTIHQWPATLVQPVGSPLSLECTVEGTSNPNLYWYRQAAGRGLQLLFYSVGIGQISSEVPQNLSASRPQDRQFILSSKKLLLSDSGFYLCAWSTGPTGNTIYFGEGSWLTVV.

Only one count was recorded for this clone. The chain is built from TRBV19 and TRBJ2-1, with TRBD2 matching 8 bases. J gave up 5 bases and V 7 bases, and 10 bases lay outside the gene matches. The CDR3 extends over 15 amino acids. Germline values: CDR1 LNHDA, CDR2 SQIVND (reference sequence). CDR3 sequence: CASKDLAGIHNEQFF. CDR3 coding DNA: TGTGCCAGTAAAGATCTAGCGGGTATCCACAATGAGCAGTTCTTC.

This clone occurred once. CDR3 DNA sequence: TGTGCCAGCAGTTACTTGACAGGGTCCGAGCAGTACTTC. It specifies CASSYLTGSEQYF. The chain couples TRBV6-6 to TRBJ2-7; TRBD1 matches at 7 bases. The germline V gene has CDR1 MNHNY and CDR2 SVGAGI (reference sequence). The CDR3 is 13 amino acids. Losses at the gene ends were 1 base for V and 6 bases for J; bases not matched to a gene: 3.

V and J are TRBV6-4 and TRBJ1-4; D might be TRBD1 (6 bases). V was pared by 6 bases and J by 6 bases, with 17 bases between. This CDR3 comprises 15 residues. Germline assignment: CDR1 MRHNA and CDR2 SNTAGT. The CDR3 coding sequence is TGTGCCAGCAGCTCGTCCGGACAGAGCTATGAAAAACTGTTTTTT. Protein product: CASSSSGQSYEKLFF.

This chain uses TRBV28 with TRBJ1-2, with D possibly being TRBD1 (5 bases). CDR3 size: 13 residues. Germline values: CDR1 MDHEN, CDR2 SYDVKM. V lost 8 bases to trimming and J lost 7 bases, with 17 bases between them. CDR3 DNA sequence: TGTGCCAGCTACGAGAACAGGTATCGTGGCTACACCTTC. It encodes CASYENRYRGYTF.

V is TRBV15 and J is TRBJ1-4; TRBD1 matches 7 bases. The CDR3 runs 15 residues. Trimming removed 0 bases from V and 7 bases from J; junction bases left unmatched: 5. Germline CDR1 reads LNHNV; CDR2 reads YYDKDF (reference sequence). The CDR3 protein is CATSREGQFVEKLFF. In nucleotides, the CDR3 is TGTGCCACCAGCAGAGAGGGACAGTTTGTTGAAAAACTGTTTTTT.

This clone occurred once. V gene TRBV7-9 combines with J gene TRBJ1-1; D gene unclear. V was pared by 6 bases and J by 0 bases, with 8 bases between. The germline CDR1 and CDR2 sequences are SEHNR and FQNEAQ (reference sequence). The CDR3 consists of 13 residues. The CDR3 sequence: CASSALLNTEAFF. In DNA, the CDR3 is TGTGCCAGCAGTGCCCTACTGAACACTGAAGCTTTCTTT.

The CDR3 bases are TGTGCCAGTAGCCCGGGACAGGCCTACGAGCAGTACTTC. Its protein product is CASSPGQAYEQYF. This chain joins TRBV19 and TRBJ2-7; 8 nucleotides line up with TRBD1. J lost 2 bases, V lost 6 bases, and 3 bases had no gene match. This CDR3 is 13 amino acids long. Germline lookup yields CDR1 LNHDA and CDR2 SQIVND (reference sequence).

The chain is built from TRBV28 and TRBJ2-1; 8 bases match TRBD1. V gave up 5 bases and J gave up 10 bases; unmatched junction bases: 16. Per the germline V gene, CDR1 is MDHEN and CDR2 is SYDVKM. There are 16 residues in the CDR3. The CDR3: CASSQRTWTGRDEQFF. The CDR3 region has the DNA TGTGCCAGCAGTCAAAGGACTTGGACAGGGAGAGACGAGCAGTTCTTC. Together with reference TRBV28 and TRBJ2-1, the CDR3 gives the full variable domain: DVKVTQSSRYLVKRTGEKVFLECVQDMDHENMFWYRQDPGLGLRLIYFSYDVKMKEKGDIPEGYSVSREKKERFSLILESASTNQTSMYLCASSQRTWTGRDEQFFGPGTRLTVL.

The chain combines TRBV19 with TRBJ2-5; 11 positions match TRBD1. The CDR3 is 14 residues long. The J segment lost 4 bases and the V segment lost 3 bases, leaving 1 base of the junction unmatched. Germline lookup yields CDR1 LNHDA and CDR2 SQIVND (reference sequence). In DNA form, the CDR3 reads TGTGCCAGTAGTATCGGGACAGGGGGAGAGACCCAGTACTTC. Its translation: CASSIGTGGETQYF.

The chain combines TRBV7-9 with TRBJ1-5; 11 bases fit TRBD1. V lost 1 base to trimming and J lost 3 bases; unmatched junction nucleotides: 2. This CDR3 spans 16 amino acids. Germline-derived CDR1 and CDR2 are SEHNR and FQNEAQ (reference sequence). This chain's CDR3 is CASSLGTGGPNQPQHF. The DNA of the CDR3 is TGTGCCAGCAGCTTAGGGACAGGGGGCCCCAATCAGCCCCAGCATTTT. Combining the CDR3 with reference TRBV7-9 and TRBJ1-5 gives the whole variable domain DTGVSQNPRHKITKRGQNVTFRCDPISEHNRLYWYRQTLGQGPEFLTYFQNEAQLEKSRLLSDRFSAERPKGSFSTLEIQRTEQGDSAMYLCASSLGTGGPNQPQHFGDGTRLSIL.

This clone was picked up a small number of times. V usage is TRBV18 and J usage is TRBJ1-1, with a tentative D call TRBD1 (5 bases). Trimming pared 5 bases from V and 5 bases from J, leaving 21 bases between. The CDR3 totals 16 residues. Germline values: CDR1 KGHSH, CDR2 LQKENI. The CDR3 sequence: CASSTQRGLGDTEAFF. The DNA of the CDR3 is TGTGCCAGCTCAACCCAAAGGGGTCTCGGTGATACTGAAGCTTTCTTT. The complete variable domain, with remaining parts taken from reference TRBV18 and TRBJ1-1, reads NAGVMQNPRHLVRRRGQEARLRCSPMKGHSHVYWYRQLPEEGLKFMVYLQKENIIDESGMPKERFSAEFPKEGPSILRIQQVVRGDSAAYFCASSTQRGLGDTEAFFGQGTRLTVV.

This chain joins TRBV25-1 and TRBJ1-2; 10 bases are a match to TRBD1. The CDR3 covers 15 residues. The germline V gene has CDR1 MGHDK and CDR2 SYGVNS. With 5 bases clipped from V and 5 bases from J, the junction kept 8 bases outside the gene matches. The CDR3 region has the DNA TGTGCCAGCAGTCGCCACGGGACAGGGGCGTATGGCTACACCTTC. This codes for CASSRHGTGAYGYTF.

The CDR3 region has the DNA TGTGCCAGCAGCTTAAGCTTGGCAGGGGGAGATACGCAGTATTTT. Translated, it gives CASSLSLAGGDTQYF. The chain couples TRBV5-4 to TRBJ2-3, with TRBD1 identical over 7 bases. CDR1 is SGHNT and CDR2 is YYREEE in the germline V gene (reference sequence). The CDR3 is 15 residues long. J was trimmed by 5 bases and V by 2 bases; bases with no gene match: 8.

This sequence joins TRBV9 and TRBJ2-5; D remains ambiguous. The germline CDR1 and CDR2 sequences are SGDLS and YYNGEE. The CDR3 has 14 amino acids. V lost 0 bases to trimming and J lost 1 base, with 7 bases between them. The CDR3 is CASSVGGAQETQYF. As DNA, the CDR3 is TGTGCCAGCAGCGTAGGTGGAGCCCAAGAGACCCAGTACTTC.

This chain links TRBV6-5 with TRBJ2-1, with TRBD1 matching 8 bases. The CDR3 loop spans 15 amino acids. Unmatched junction bases numbered 2, after V lost 2 bases and J lost 2 bases. CDR1 is MNHEY, CDR2 SVGAGI, per germline. The CDR3 protein is CASSYRRGPYNEQFF. For the CDR3, the DNA is TGTGCCAGCAGTTACCGCAGGGGGCCCTACAATGAGCAGTTCTTC.

The genes are TRBV6-1 and TRBJ2-3; D is possibly TRBD1 (7 bases). The CDR3 spans 15 residues. With 1 base removed from V and 7 bases from J, the gap between germline ends came to 15 bases. In germline, CDR1 is MNHNS, CDR2 SASEGT. The CDR3 DNA reads TGTGCCAGCAGTGAAGATCGGAGGGGGCTAAATACGCAGTATTTT. It encodes CASSEDRRGLNTQYF.

This chain uses TRBV2 with TRBJ2-7, with 7 bases fitting TRBD2. V trimming: 7 bases; J trimming: 3 bases; junction bases outside the gene matches: 9. Per the germline V gene, CDR1 is SNHLY and CDR2 is FYNNEI. The CDR3 totals 14 residues. CDR3 sequence: CASIPGRGIYEQYF. In nucleotides, the CDR3 is TGTGCCAGCATCCCGGGGAGGGGAATCTACGAGCAGTACTTC.